The rows below give T cell receptor beta chains drawn from one sample of a study of identical twins. TCRdb redid the calling of the 5' RACE reads with MiXCR, one entry per CDR3 protein. Among hundreds of thousands of distinct CDR3 sequences listed, 9% to 15% were seen once. Separately, the same data were catalogued under a study of yellow fever vaccine responses in identical twins.

Sequenced input: CD8+ T cells sorted from blood. All receptors come from a woman younger than 30 in good health. The CDR3 runs from the conserved cysteine through the conserved F or W. A D gene is named only where the DNA matches it firmly. Clone size, where shown, is once, few, many, or a class for clones that have expanded.

v_gene: TRBV29-1; abundance: NA; d_gene: NA; j_gene: TRBJ2-1; CDR3nt: TGCAGCGCTCTACTAGGCGTTGAGCAGTTCTTC; CDR3aa: CSALLGVEQFF
v_gene: TRBV7-3; abundance: few; d_gene: TRBD2; j_gene: TRBJ2-3; CDR3nt: TGTGCCAGCAGCCCTGTGAGCGGGAGGATAACAGATACGCAGTATTTT; CDR3aa: CASSPVSGRITDTQYF
v_gene: TRBV3-1; abundance: NA; d_gene: NA; j_gene: TRBJ2-5; CDR3nt: TGTGCCAGCAGCCCTTCCATGAAAGAGACCCAGTACTTC; CDR3aa: CASSPSMKETQYF
v_gene: TRBV5-1; abundance: NA; d_gene: NA; j_gene: TRBJ1-2; CDR3nt: TGCGCCAGCAGCTTGGTTACGGGAAACAGGGATGGCTACACCTTC; CDR3aa: CASSLVTGNRDGYTF
v_gene: TRBV20-1; abundance: NA; d_gene: TRBD1; j_gene: TRBJ1-2; CDR3nt: TGCAGTGCTAGGCCGACAGGGGAGTCCGCGTCTAACTATGGCTACACCTTC; CDR3aa: CSARPTGESASNYGYTF
v_gene: TRBV24-1; abundance: NA; d_gene: NA; j_gene: TRBJ2-3; CDR3nt: TGTGCCACCAGTGACGCGGGAAACCTCCTCACAGATACGCAGTATTTT; CDR3aa: CATSDAGNLLTDTQYF
v_gene: TRBV3-1; abundance: NA; d_gene: TRBD1; j_gene: TRBJ2-3; CDR3nt: TGTGCCAGCAGCCAAGAACCCACAGGGGGTATAGATACGCAGTATTTT; CDR3aa: CASSQEPTGGIDTQYF
v_gene: TRBV3-1; abundance: NA; d_gene: TRBD2; j_gene: TRBJ2-3; CDR3nt: TGTGCCAGCAGCCAAGATAAAAGCGGGAGCTCGTTGACAGATACGCAGTATTTT; CDR3aa: CASSQDKSGSSLTDTQYF
v_gene: TRBV14; abundance: NA; d_gene: TRBD1; j_gene: TRBJ2-3; CDR3nt: TGTGCCAGCAGCCCAGAGACAGGGACAGATACGCAGTATTTT; CDR3aa: CASSPETGTDTQYF
v_gene: TRBV4-2; abundance: NA; d_gene: NA; j_gene: TRBJ1-2; CDR3nt: TGTGCCAGCAGCCAAGACGGGGGCGCGGGTGGCTACACCTTC; CDR3aa: CASSQDGGAGGYTF
v_gene: TRBV6-1; abundance: NA; d_gene: TRBD1; j_gene: TRBJ2-2; CDR3nt: TGTGCCAGCAGTGTCCTGGGGCAGGGGGCCACCGGGGAGCTGTTTTTT; CDR3aa: CASSVLGQGATGELFF
v_gene: TRBV2; abundance: few; d_gene: NA; j_gene: TRBJ1-5; CDR3nt: TGTGCCAGCAGTGGAGCAGATTATAGCAATCAGCCCCAGCATTTT; CDR3aa: CASSGADYSNQPQHF
v_gene: TRBV6-5; abundance: many; d_gene: NA; j_gene: TRBJ2-7; CDR3nt: TGTGCCAGCAGTTACCGCCCCGAATCCCCGCACGAGCAGTACTTC; CDR3aa: CASSYRPESPHEQYF
v_gene: TRBV25-1; abundance: few; d_gene: NA; j_gene: TRBJ2-1; CDR3nt: TGTGCCAGCAGTGAATGGGGGACACCGCCCGATGAGCAGTTCTTC; CDR3aa: CASSEWGTPPDEQFF
v_gene: TRBV7-9; abundance: NA; d_gene: NA; j_gene: TRBJ2-5; CDR3nt: TGTGCCAGCAGCGCCCAGCCGGGAGCCCGACAAGAGACCCAGTACTTC; CDR3aa: CASSAQPGARQETQYF
v_gene: TRBV7-9; abundance: few; d_gene: TRBD2; j_gene: TRBJ2-1; CDR3nt: TGTGCCAGCAGAGGACTAGCGGGAGCCCATGAGCAGTTCTTC; CDR3aa: CASRGLAGAHEQFF
v_gene: TRBV6-1; abundance: many; d_gene: TRBD1; j_gene: TRBJ2-2; CDR3nt: TGTGCCAGCAGTGGGGACAGATACACCGGGGAGCTGTTTTTT; CDR3aa: CASSGDRYTGELFF
v_gene: TRBV6-2/TRBV6-3; abundance: NA; d_gene: TRBD2; j_gene: TRBJ2-1; CDR3nt: TGTGCCAGCAGCCCACTAAGCGCGGGGGGGAATGAGCAGTTCTTC; CDR3aa: CASSPLSAGGNEQFF
v_gene: TRBV28; abundance: few; d_gene: TRBD2; j_gene: TRBJ2-5; CDR3nt: TGTGCCAGCAGTTTGGTTGCGGGGGGCCGTGGGGAGACCCAGTACTTC; CDR3aa: CASSLVAGGRGETQYF
v_gene: TRBV27; abundance: NA; d_gene: TRBD2; j_gene: TRBJ2-2; CDR3nt: TGTGCCAGCAGTTTGGCCGCTAGCGGAATTTATAGCACCGGGGAGCTGTTTTTT; CDR3aa: CASSLAASGIYSTGELFF